The entry below describes one TCR beta chain. This sample stems from a study of blood T cell repertoires in COVID-19. The wider study: T cells, B-cell-depleted T cells, or PBMCs supplied cDNA or gDNA.

V was clipped by 3 bases and J by 6 bases; unmatched bases: 4. This CDR3 contains 13 residues. CDR1 and CDR2 from the germline V gene are GTSNPN and SVGIG (reference sequence). TCRdb's table, derived via immunoSEQ multiplex PCR, lists solely in-frame clones and lacks some. The sample records 200,000 to 250,000 clones, 80% to 90% being singletons. This receptor was identified in a woman younger than 30 in a cohort exposed to, infected with or recovered from COVID-19 (not recorded which). The specimen was PBMCs or T cells enriched from blood (not recorded which). J is TRBJ2-2 and V is TRBV30; TRBD1 agrees at 7 bases. This CDR3 is CAWRQQGPGELFF. The CDR3 coding sequence is TGTGCCTGGAGGCAACAGGGGCCCGGGGAGCTGTTTTTT. The whole variable domain, remainder taken from reference TRBV30 and TRBJ2-2, is SQTIHQWPATLVQPVGSPLSLECTVEGTSNPNLYWYRQAAGRGLQLLFYSVGIGQISSEVPQNLSASRPQDRQFILSSKKLLLSDSGFYLCAWRQQGPGELFFGEGSRLTVL.